The T cell receptor (beta chain) described here comes from a study of vaccination effects on CD4 cells after COVID-19 (dated 2022 in TCRdb). Regarding the research as a whole: Participants received two doses of either the BNT162b2 or the mRNA-1273 mRNA SARS-CoV-2 vaccine. In both COVID-19 convalescent patients and infection-naive vaccine recipients, the study compared SARS-CoV-2 spike-specific CD4+ TCR repertoires from before mRNA vaccination with those from after it. Altogether, some 10 COVID-19 convalescent patients and a handful of SARS-CoV-2-naive healthy vaccine recipients made up the full study. Cultures from other donors in the study were sequenced with the Oncomine TCR Beta short-read assay on an Illumina iSeq 100. The paper's findings and limits, for the study overall: Limitations of the study were the small number of convalescent patients and the absence of early post-infection timepoints. In healthy vaccine recipients, vaccine-induced clones were almost all SARS-CoV-2 mono-reactive, with only 1 of 255 cross-reactive with common cold coronaviruses. Both infection-induced and vaccine-induced clones contracted markedly at late post-vaccination timepoints, which is consistent with waning T cell responses.

To identify antigen-specific CD4+ T cell clonotypes by their expansion, the ViraFEST assay first stimulated PBMC with viral peptide pools and then applied TCR sequencing. After around 11 days of culture, CD4+ T cells were isolated with the EasySep CD4+ T cell isolation kit. Negative nucleocapsid antibody results before and after vaccination confirmed that the healthy vaccine recipients had no prior SARS-CoV-2 infection. Two million PBMC per well were cultured in IMDM with around 5% human AB serum, roughly 10 IU/ml IL-2 and gentamicin, plus 10 ug/ml peptides. Half of the culture medium was replaced with fresh IL-2-containing medium on days 3 and 7. Unless otherwise noted, each peptide stimulation condition was cultured in triplicate wells. Using Ficoll-Paque Plus gradient centrifugation, PBMC were separated from whole blood and then either used fresh or cryopreserved at -140C. The overlapping peptide pools covered the spike proteins of SARS-CoV-2 as well as those of the common cold coronaviruses HCoV-NL63, HCoV-OC43 and HCoV-229E. Genomic DNA was extracted from cultured CD4+ T cells with the QIAamp micro DNA kit.

Note on this clone: Which antigen it targets is not known. Per-nucleotide qualities are absent, and no much larger clonotype sits a single base away.

Per the germline V gene (reference sequence), SEHNR is the CDR1 and FQNEAQ is the CDR2. The CDR3 measures 15 amino acids from cysteine to phenylalanine. Left in the record is the CDR3 DNA by itself, 45 bases read in frame from the first base. V loses 5 bases of germline sequence and J loses 9 bases, and the interval between the two ends is 17 bases. Library method: the immunoSEQ multiplex PCR assay. TCR beta CDR3 sequencing was performed on DNA from the cultured, isolated CD4+ T cells. Per the source publication's procedure: The analysis removed non-productive TCR sequences, trimmed reads to the CDR3 region, and retained only CDR3s that were 7 or more amino acids long. The MANAFEST web app was used to identify antigen-specific clonotypes by comparing expansion in peptide wells with expansion in reference cultures. For clones to be considered positive, expansion at FDR<0.05 versus reference and all other wells, an odds ratio above 5, and a frequency above 0.1% in two replicate wells were required. Cross-reactive clonotypes were defined as significantly expanded in SARS-CoV-2 spike wells and in at least one common cold coronavirus spike condition. Using the stringdist R package, CDR3 similarity was measured by Levenshtein distance, and unrooted trees were constructed with ape in R 3.6.1. Drawn from immuneACCESS, this table holds only the in-frame rearrangements with V and J called that TCRdb kept. Clones are partly lost; checked studies trace under half to an unresolved V gene and leave the rest unexplained. V and J calls and clone size are copied from that table; D and trimming were computed from the DNA. The sample contains about 73,000 clones, 65% to 75% of them found a single time. 2.5% to 3% of the sample belongs to the ten largest clones.

The sample here was CD4+ T cells from PBMCs cultured with HCoV-NL63 spike peptides, taken before COVID-19 vaccination. The cell subset or site tag for this specimen amounts to: HCoV-NL63 spike overlapping peptide pool stimulation. The sequence was obtained from a human donor who received a COVID-19 vaccine. This sequence uses TRBV7-9 and TRBJ1-6, with TRBD1 as a weak D call on 5 bases. The sequenced DNA: TGTGCCAGCAGCCGGCTCGGCAGGGCAGGTTCACCCCTCCACTTT. The translation is CASSRLGRAGSPLHF.